In its sample, the clone carrying this T cell receptor (beta chain) was seen a few times. Germline V gene data show CDR1 as LGHNA and CDR2 as YNFKEQ. The CDR3 runs 19 residues. With 3 bases clipped from V and 0 bases from J, the junction kept 9 bases outside the gene matches. The data stem from a study of blood T cells in healthy people across ages. Alongside a J-beta primer mix, a sample-barcoded 5' primer served in a second PCR lasting roughly 6 to 11 cycles. Every cDNA molecule bore a tag from a template-switch adaptor containing 12 random nucleotides. TCRdb called the 5' RACE reads again in MiXCR, with one record for every CDR3 protein. The data contain about 1.5 million distinct CDR3 sequences, approximately 39% of them singletons.

The sequence derives from a young woman in good health. Sequenced material: blood. This chain links TRBV4-2 with TRBJ2-6, with TRBD1 identical over 9 bases. The chain's CDR3 is CASSQGPGQGFSGANVLTF. In DNA form, the CDR3 reads TGTGCCAGCAGCCAGGGCCCGGGACAGGGCTTCTCTGGGGCCAACGTCCTGACTTTC.